Below, one T cell receptor beta chain is given with its context. Antigen specificity is unknown. The donors gave bone marrow, and they were healthy. The data originate from a study of cytomegalovirus exposure and HLA in healthy donors. Across the whole study: HLA-typed donors were the source of some 85 million unique TCRs, which an early data release held.

Germline trimming cut 1 base from V and 10 bases from J; bases unmatched to any gene: 11. Germline V lookup: CDR1 SEHNR, CDR2 FQNEAQ (reference sequence). The CDR3 has 16 residues. The PCR ran on 60 Vbeta and 13 Jbeta primers. Repertoires were generated with immunoSEQ multiplex PCR, while TCRdb's copy carries only in-frame clones and drops some. The sample lists around 140,000 clones; less than 85% were seen once. Study outcomes and limitations: When a later analysis compared HLA-associated TCR beta chains with equally common others, the HLA-associated chains turned out to be more clonally expanded and to have lower generation probabilities.

The sequence was obtained from a man aged 35 to 55 in good health and CMV-seronegative. This rearrangement joins TRBV7-9 to TRBJ2-1, with TRBD1 identical over 9 bases. Material for sequencing was PBMCs. The DNA of the CDR3 is TGTGCCAGCAGCTTAGAAGGGACAGGGTCCCTTGAAGAGCAGTTCTTC. Residues: CASSLEGTGSLEEQFF.